Following are 5 T cell receptor beta chains from one sample sequenced in a study of cytomegalovirus exposure and HLA in healthy donors. Sequencing used immunoSEQ multiplex PCR; TCRdb keeps in-frame clones, though not all of them. The sample records over 100,000 clones, 85% to 90% being singletons. Sequencing used PBMCs. These receptors were collected from a woman aged 18-30 years in good health and CMV-seronegative.

The CDR3 loop is CASSPWGDEKLFF. CDR3 DNA: TGTGCCAGCAGCCCATGGGGGGATGAAAAACTGTTTTTT. The chain links TRBV5-6 to TRBJ1-4; possible D gene TRBD1, 5 bases. The V end was cut by 4 bases, the J end by 6 bases, with 10 bases between. Germline loops: CDR1 SGHDT, CDR2 YYEEEE. The CDR3 length is 13 residues.

The chain joins TRBV11-1 to TRBJ2-5; possibly TRBD2 for D (5 bases). CDR3 length: 14 amino acids. The germline gives CDR1 SGHAT, CDR2 FQDESV (reference sequence). V lost 2 bases, J lost 6 bases, and 13 bases lay in between. Written as DNA, the CDR3 is TGTGCCAGCAGCTTAAGCGGCCTGGGCCAGACCCAGTACTTC. Encoded protein: CASSLSGLGQTQYF.

The V and J genes are TRBV28 and TRBJ2-7; TRBD1 aligns across 7 bases. In germline, CDR1 is MDHEN, CDR2 SYDVKM. The CDR3 is 15 amino acids. Trimming at V came to 4 bases and at J to 7 bases, leaving 13 bases not matched to a gene. As DNA, the CDR3 is TGTGCCAGCAGTTCCGAGGGGGCGAAGTTATTAGAGCAGTACTTC. Translation: CASSSEGAKLLEQYF.

The chain is built from TRBV7-9 and TRBJ1-1; 8 positions match TRBD1. This CDR3 comprises 13 residues. Germline CDR1 reads SEHNR; CDR2 reads FQNEAQ (reference sequence). V was pared by 3 bases and J by 7 bases, with 4 bases of the junction left unmatched. This CDR3 reads CASSFQGANEAFF. CDR3 DNA: TGTGCCAGCAGCTTTCAGGGGGCAAATGAAGCTTTCTTT.

The chain carries TRBV28 and TRBJ2-7, with 10 bases lining up with TRBD2. This CDR3 comprises 14 residues. The V gene end was trimmed by 3 bases and the J gene end by 4 bases; junction bases not matched to a gene: 3. From germline, CDR1 is MDHEN and CDR2 SYDVKM. The CDR3 bases are TGTGCCAGCAGTTTCTCTAGCGGGGGTTACGAGCAGTACTTC. It translates to CASSFSSGGYEQYF.